This TCR beta chain was documented in a study of response to subunit inactivated influenza vaccine. Study-wide findings and caveats: Every seasonal influenza vaccination brings in few new T cells, the authors suggested.

As for this clonotype: As yet, its antigen is unknown.

Each CDR3 protein is one row after TCRdb ran MiXCR on the RT-PCR reads. The sample lists 700,000 to 800,000 distinct CDR3 sequences, about 18% occurring once. CDR1 and CDR2 (germline): MNHEY, SVGEGT. The CDR3 spans 14 residues. The V and J ends lost 11 bases and 4 bases, in that order; junction bases with no gene match: 7. J is TRBJ2-3 and V is TRBV6-2 or TRBV6-3; 12 positions match TRBD2. This sequence originates from a man aged 45-65 years who received an inactivated influenza vaccine. This specimen was PBMCs from blood, taken roughly 5 days after vaccination. The CDR3 region is CAVGTSGFSDTQYF. DNA of the CDR3: TGTGCCGTCGGGACTAGCGGGTTCTCAGATACGCAGTATTTT.